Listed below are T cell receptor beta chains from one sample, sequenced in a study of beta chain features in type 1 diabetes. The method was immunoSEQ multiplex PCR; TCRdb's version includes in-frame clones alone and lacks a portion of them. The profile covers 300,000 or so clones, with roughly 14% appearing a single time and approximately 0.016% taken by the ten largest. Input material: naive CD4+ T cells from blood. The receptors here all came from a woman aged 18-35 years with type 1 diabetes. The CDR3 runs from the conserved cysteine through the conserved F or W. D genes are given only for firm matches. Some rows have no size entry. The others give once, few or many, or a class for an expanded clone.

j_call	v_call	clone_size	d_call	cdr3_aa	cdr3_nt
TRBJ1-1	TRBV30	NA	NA	CAWSERGGTEAFF	TGTGCCTGGAGTGAACGGGGTGGCACTGAAGCTTTCTTT
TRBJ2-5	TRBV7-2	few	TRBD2	CASSLAGTSGRTQYF	TGTGCCAGCAGCTTAGCCGGGACTAGCGGGAGGACCCAGTACTTC
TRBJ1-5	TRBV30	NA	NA	CAWSVQGNQPQHF	TGTGCCTGGAGTGTACAGGGAAATCAGCCCCAGCATTTT
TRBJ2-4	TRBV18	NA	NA	CASSPGTTGELAKNIQYF	TGTGCCAGCTCACCAGGAACCACAGGTGAACTAGCCAAAAACATTCAGTACTTC
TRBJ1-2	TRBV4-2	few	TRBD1	CATRRGEDRADYGYTF	TGTGCCACCCGGCGGGGAGAGGACAGGGCGGACTATGGCTACACCTTC
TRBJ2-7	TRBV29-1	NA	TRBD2	CSVFKREGREQYF	TGCAGCGTTTTTAAGCGGGAGGGGCGGGAGCAGTACTTC
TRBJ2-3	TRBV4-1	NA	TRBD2	CASSQVGLAASTDTQYF	TGCGCCAGCAGCCAAGTAGGACTAGCGGCTAGCACAGATACGCAGTATTTT
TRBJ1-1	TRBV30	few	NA	CAWRPPGAGAFF	TGTGCCTGGAGACCACCTGGGGCTGGAGCTTTCTTT
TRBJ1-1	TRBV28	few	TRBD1	CASSSNQGAGAFF	TGTGCCAGCAGTTCGAACCAGGGGGCAGGAGCTTTCTTT
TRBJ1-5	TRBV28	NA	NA	CASSLPARVQPQHF	TGTGCCAGCAGTCTCCCCGCCCGGGTTCAGCCCCAGCATTTT
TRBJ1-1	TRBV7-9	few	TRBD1	CASSFGQVGTEAFF	TGTGCCAGCAGCTTCGGACAGGTCGGCACTGAAGCTTTCTTT
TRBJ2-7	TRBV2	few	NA	CASTIRQDYEQYF	TGTGCCAGCACCATAAGACAGGACTACGAGCAGTACTTC
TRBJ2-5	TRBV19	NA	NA	CASSVGGGRETQYF	TGTGCCAGTAGTGTGGGGGGAGGACGCGAGACCCAGTACTTC
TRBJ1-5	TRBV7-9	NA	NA	CASSLQGVAQHF	TGTGCCAGCAGCTTACAGGGTGTAGCCCAGCATTTT
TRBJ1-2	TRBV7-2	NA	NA	CASSSYADRNGYTF	TGTGCCAGCAGCTCGTATGCGGATCGAAATGGCTACACCTTC
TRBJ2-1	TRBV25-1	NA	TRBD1	CASSEYRDRNYNEQFF	TGTGCCAGCAGTGAATATCGGGACAGGAACTACAATGAGCAGTTCTTC
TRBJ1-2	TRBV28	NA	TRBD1	CASTGGTGNFQGYTF	TGTGCCAGTACGGGGGGGACAGGGAATTTCCAGGGCTACACCTTC
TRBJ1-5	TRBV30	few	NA	CAWSNQAGLLSNQPQHF	TGTGCCTGGAGTAATCAGGCGGGACTCCTTAGCAATCAGCCCCAGCATTTT
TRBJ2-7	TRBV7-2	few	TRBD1	CASSLGWDSRSYEQYF	TGTGCCAGCAGCTTAGGGTGGGACAGCCGATCCTACGAGCAGTACTTC
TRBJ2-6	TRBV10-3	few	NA	CAISAGANVLTF	TGTGCCATCAGTGCGGGGGCCAACGTCCTGACTTTC
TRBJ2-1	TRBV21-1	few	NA	CASSTTTSYNEQFF	TGTGCCAGCAGCACAACTACTTCCTACAATGAGCAGTTCTTC
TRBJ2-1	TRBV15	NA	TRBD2	CATSRDKRGSYNEQFF	TGTGCCACCAGCAGAGATAAGCGGGGCTCCTACAATGAGCAGTTCTTC
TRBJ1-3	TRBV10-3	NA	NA	CATQAGNTIYF	TGTGCCACCCAGGCTGGAAACACCATATATTTT